Sequencing of this T cell receptor (beta chain) was carried out in a study of early T cells in non-severe SARS-CoV-2 infection. Looking at the study overall: The chains were unpaired, and the sequenced material was bulk RNA from unsorted whole blood. Findings and limits, study-wide: Anti-spike CD8 specificities were favored by VDJdb matching, whose results missed private and CD4 specificities.

The CDR3 sequence is 16 residues long. Germline CDR1 SEHNR, CDR2 FQNEAQ (reference sequence). Between the trimmed V and J ends, which lost 5 bases and 4 bases, there was a span of 18 bases. This clonotype was seen repeatedly, ten times or more. Its target is unknown. Unique molecular identifiers tagged individual cDNA molecules. TCRdb analysed the 5' RACE reads with MiXCR anew, one entry per CDR3 protein. Here the sample spans roughly 81,000 distinct CDR3 sequences, about 6.5% being singletons. The sequence was collected from an adult who was a healthcare worker with PCR-confirmed SARS-CoV-2 infection or an uninfected control (not recorded which). The sequencing input was whole blood. The rearrangement uses TRBV7-9 and TRBJ2-1; D ambiguous. CDR3 amino acids: CASSPGDVARYNEQFF. The CDR3 nucleotides are TGTGCCAGCAGCCCCGGAGATGTCGCCCGTTACAATGAGCAGTTCTTC.